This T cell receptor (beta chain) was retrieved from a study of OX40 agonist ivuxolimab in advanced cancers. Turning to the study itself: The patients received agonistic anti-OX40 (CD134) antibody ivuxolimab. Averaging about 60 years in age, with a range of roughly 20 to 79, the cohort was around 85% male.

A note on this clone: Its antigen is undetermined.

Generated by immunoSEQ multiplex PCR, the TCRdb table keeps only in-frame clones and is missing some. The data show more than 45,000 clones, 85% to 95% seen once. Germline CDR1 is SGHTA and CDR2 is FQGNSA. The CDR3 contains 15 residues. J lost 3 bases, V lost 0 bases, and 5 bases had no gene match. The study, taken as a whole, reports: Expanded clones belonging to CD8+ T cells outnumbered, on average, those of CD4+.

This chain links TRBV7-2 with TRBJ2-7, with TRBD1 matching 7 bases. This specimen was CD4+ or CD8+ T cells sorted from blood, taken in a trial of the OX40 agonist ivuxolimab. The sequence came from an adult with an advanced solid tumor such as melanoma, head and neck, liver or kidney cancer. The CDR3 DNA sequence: TGTGCCAGCAGCTTAGCTCGGGACAGTTACTACGAGCAGTACTTC. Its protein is CASSLARDSYYEQYF.